The T cell receptor (beta chain) under discussion was sequenced for a study of shared clonotypes between healthy human individuals. Only a few counts were recorded for this clone. This CDR3 comprises 15 residues. Losses at the gene ends were 5 bases for V and 5 bases for J; bases not matched to a gene: 7. CDR1 is SGHRS and CDR2 is YFSETQ in the germline V gene. Authors' processing steps: Filtering was not the same, since immunoSEQ gave junction-only sequences without quality scores. Measured with immunoSEQ multiplex PCR; TCRdb has only the in-frame clones, and not every one. From that table come the V and J calls and clone size; the DNA was used to work out D and trimming. The data show around 1.1 million clones, with approximately 80% seen just once and roughly 0.83% held by the top ten. Only Caucasian adults living in Nashville, Tennessee served as donors. A CD45RA+ naive subset and a CD45RA-negative memory subset were split from CD4+ cells.

The sequencing sample was made of memory CD4+ T cells from PBMCs. Subset specified: CD45RA-negative fraction. The receptor was isolated from a young man in good health. Some clones in this sample may be carry-over from other donors' samples. The rearrangement joins TRBV5-1 to TRBJ2-5; 12 nucleotides match TRBD2. The CDR3 coding sequence is TGCGCCAGCAGACAGGCGACTAGCGGGAGTGAGACCCAGTACTTC. Its translation is CASRQATSGSETQYF.